This T cell receptor beta chain was sequenced during a study of OX40 agonist ivuxolimab in advanced cancers. Study summary: Patients were treated with intravenous ivuxolimab, dosed at 0.01 to 10 mg/kg and infused every 2 weeks. Each dose-escalation patient presented with hepatocellular carcinoma, melanoma, renal cell or head and neck cancer.

About this clone itself: Its antigen is undetermined.

The table came from immunoSEQ multiplex PCR; TCRdb's copy has only in-frame clones and leaves some out. The sample holds around 150,000 clones, 94% seen once. Overall study results and limits: Averaged across samples, CD8+ T cells carried more expanded clones than CD4+ did. At 0.1 to 3.0 mg/kg, CD4+ and CD8+ blood T cells expanded clonally by week 6.

CDR1 and CDR2 from the germline V gene are SGHRS and YFSETQ. V was pared by 4 bases and J by 7 bases, with 11 bases of the junction left unmatched. The CDR3 has 15 residues. Sequenced here: CD4+ or CD8+ T cells sorted from blood, sampled in a trial of the OX40 agonist ivuxolimab. The chain links TRBV5-1 to TRBJ1-2; the match to TRBD1 covers 9 bases. This clonotype originated in an adult with an advanced solid tumor such as melanoma, head and neck, liver or kidney cancer. In nucleotides, the CDR3 is TGCGCCAGCAGCAACGCCGGGACAGGGAACCGTGGCTACACCTTC. Its protein product is CASSNAGTGNRGYTF. The full variable domain, with the rest looked up from reference TRBV5-1 and TRBJ1-2, is KAGVTQTPRYLIKTRGQQVTLSCSPISGHRSVSWYQQTPGQGLQFLFEYFSETQRNKGNFPGRFSGRQFSNSRSEMNVSTLELGDSALYLCASSNAGTGNRGYTFGSGTRLTVV.